This T cell receptor (beta chain) was captured in a study of blood T cell repertoires in COVID-19. Study-level background: Acute and convalescent COVID-19 samples came from the United States, Italy and Spain. Sources were T cells, B-cell-depleted T cells, or PBMCs; the material itself was cDNA or gDNA.

There are 13 residues in the CDR3. V was trimmed by 5 bases and J by 8 bases, leaving 15 bases between them. Germline CDR1 reads LNHDA; CDR2 reads SQIVND (reference sequence). This clone was picked up a small number of times. In the original analysis: By means of reference gene primer amplification, nucleated cell counts were estimated. This table comes from immunoSEQ multiplex PCR, and its TCRdb copy is limited to in-frame clones, with some not included. V and J calls and clone size are given by that table; D and trimming were obtained from the DNA. This table holds 84,000 or so clones, roughly 78% found once.

This chain uses TRBV19 with TRBJ1-2, with unresolved D. The material sequenced was peripheral blood. The receptor was isolated from a woman aged 80 or older with acute or convalescent COVID-19. DNA of the CDR3: TGTGCCAGTAGTCTTATGTCGGGTTTCGGCTACACCTTC. It yields the protein CASSLMSGFGYTF.